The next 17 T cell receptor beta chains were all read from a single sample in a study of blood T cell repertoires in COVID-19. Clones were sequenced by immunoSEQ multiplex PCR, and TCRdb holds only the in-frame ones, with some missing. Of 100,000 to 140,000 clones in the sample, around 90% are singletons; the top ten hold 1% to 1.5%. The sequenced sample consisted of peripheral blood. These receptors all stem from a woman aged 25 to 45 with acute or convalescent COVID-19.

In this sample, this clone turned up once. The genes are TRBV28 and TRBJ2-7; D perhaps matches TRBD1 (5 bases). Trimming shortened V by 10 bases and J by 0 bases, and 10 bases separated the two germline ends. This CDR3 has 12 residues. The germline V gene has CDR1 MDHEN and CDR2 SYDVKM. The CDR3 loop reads CATVDSSYEQYF. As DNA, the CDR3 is TGTGCCACAGTCGACAGCTCCTACGAGCAGTACTTC.

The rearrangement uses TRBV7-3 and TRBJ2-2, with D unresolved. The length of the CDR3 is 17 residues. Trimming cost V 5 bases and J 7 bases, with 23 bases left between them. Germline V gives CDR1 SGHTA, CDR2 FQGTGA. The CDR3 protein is CASSPFGGTPLGGELFF. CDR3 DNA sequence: TGTGCCAGCAGCCCCTTTGGCGGCACCCCGTTGGGCGGGGAGCTGTTTTTT.

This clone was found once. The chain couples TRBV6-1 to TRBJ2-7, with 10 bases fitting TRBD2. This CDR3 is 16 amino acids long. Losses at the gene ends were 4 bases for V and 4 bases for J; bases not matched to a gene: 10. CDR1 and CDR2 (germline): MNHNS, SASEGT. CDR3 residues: CASSALASGGVYEQYF. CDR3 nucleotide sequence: TGTGCCAGCAGTGCGCTCGCTAGCGGGGGTGTATACGAGCAGTACTTC.

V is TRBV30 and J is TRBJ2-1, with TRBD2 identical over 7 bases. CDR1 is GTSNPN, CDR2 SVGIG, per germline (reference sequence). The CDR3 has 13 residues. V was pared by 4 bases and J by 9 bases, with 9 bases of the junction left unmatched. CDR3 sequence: CAWNGGGTVEQFF. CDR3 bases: TGTGCCTGGAATGGGGGGGGGACGGTTGAGCAGTTCTTC.

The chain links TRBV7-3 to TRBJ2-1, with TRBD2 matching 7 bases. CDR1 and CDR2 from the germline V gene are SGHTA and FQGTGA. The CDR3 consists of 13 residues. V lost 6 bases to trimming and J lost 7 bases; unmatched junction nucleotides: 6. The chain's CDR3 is CASREGLGNEQFF. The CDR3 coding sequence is TGTGCCAGCAGAGAAGGACTAGGGAATGAGCAGTTCTTC.

The CDR3 is CASSLGLGQDYGYTF. As DNA, the CDR3 is TGTGCCAGCAGCTTAGGATTGGGACAGGACTATGGCTACACCTTC. This chain links TRBV7-6 with TRBJ1-2, with 8 bases matching TRBD1. Unmatched junction bases numbered 4, after V lost 1 base and J lost 3 bases. The CDR3 consists of 15 residues. The germline V gene encodes CDR1 SGHVS and CDR2 FNYEAQ.

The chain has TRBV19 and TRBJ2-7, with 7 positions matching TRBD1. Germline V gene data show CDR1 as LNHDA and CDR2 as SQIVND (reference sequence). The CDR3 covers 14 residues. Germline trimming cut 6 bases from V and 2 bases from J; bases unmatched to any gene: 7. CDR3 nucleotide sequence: TGTGCCAGTAGCTACCGGGACAGAACCTACGAGCAGTACTTC. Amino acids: CASSYRDRTYEQYF.

CDR3 coding DNA: TGTGCCAGCAGCAGATCAGGTTTGGGCTTATATGGCTACACCTTC. This codes for CASSRSGLGLYGYTF. The V gene is TRBV7-9, the J gene TRBJ1-2; no clear D. Trimming took off 5 bases at V and 5 bases at J, with 18 bases between the two ends. CDR3 length: 15 amino acids. Germline loops: CDR1 SEHNR, CDR2 FQNEAQ (reference sequence).

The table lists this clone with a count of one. The CDR3, as DNA: TGTGCCAGCAGCGGCCGACAGGGAGGTACTGAAGCTTTCTTT. It encodes CASSGRQGGTEAFF. This chain joins TRBV9 and TRBJ1-1; 7 bases fit TRBD1. The V gene's germline CDR1 is SGDLS and CDR2 YYNGEE. The V and J ends lost 3 bases and 5 bases, in that order; junction bases with no gene match: 7. CDR3 length: 14 amino acids.

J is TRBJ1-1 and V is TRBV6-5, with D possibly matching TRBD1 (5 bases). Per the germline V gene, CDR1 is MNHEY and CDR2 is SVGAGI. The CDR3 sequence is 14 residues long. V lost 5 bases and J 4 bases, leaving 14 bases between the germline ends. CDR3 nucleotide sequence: TGTGCCAGCAGTAATGCGGCGGGGGTCACTGAAGCTTTCTTT. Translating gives CASSNAAGVTEAFF.

DNA for the CDR3: TGTGCCAGCAGTGAAGAGGCCGACTACAATGAGCAGTTCTTC. Its translation: CASSEEADYNEQFF. The chain combines TRBV25-1 with TRBJ2-1, with D unresolved. Trimming took 2 bases from V and 3 from J, leaving 8 bases between them. CDR3 length equals 14 residues. The V gene's germline CDR1 is MGHDK and CDR2 SYGVNS.

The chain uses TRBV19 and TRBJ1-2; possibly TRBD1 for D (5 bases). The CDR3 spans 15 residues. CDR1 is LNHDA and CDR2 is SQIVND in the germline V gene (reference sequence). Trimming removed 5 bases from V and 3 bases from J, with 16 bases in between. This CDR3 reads CASSPTDPNYYGYTF. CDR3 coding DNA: TGTGCCAGTAGTCCGACAGACCCGAACTACTATGGCTACACCTTC.

CDR3 DNA: TGTGCCAGCAGTTTATCGCCCCAGGGGCGTACTGAAGCTTTCTTT. Residues: CASSLSPQGRTEAFF. The chain links TRBV27 to TRBJ1-1; the D gene is possibly TRBD1 (6 bases). CDR1 and CDR2 (germline): MNHEY, SMNVEV (reference sequence). The CDR3 has 15 residues. With 0 bases removed from V and 5 bases from J, the gap between germline ends came to 13 bases.

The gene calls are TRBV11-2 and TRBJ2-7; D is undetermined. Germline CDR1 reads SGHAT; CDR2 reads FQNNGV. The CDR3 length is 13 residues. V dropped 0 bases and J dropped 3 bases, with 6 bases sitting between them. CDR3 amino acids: CASSLEPGYEQYF. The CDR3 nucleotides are TGTGCCAGCAGCTTAGAGCCGGGCTACGAGCAGTACTTC.

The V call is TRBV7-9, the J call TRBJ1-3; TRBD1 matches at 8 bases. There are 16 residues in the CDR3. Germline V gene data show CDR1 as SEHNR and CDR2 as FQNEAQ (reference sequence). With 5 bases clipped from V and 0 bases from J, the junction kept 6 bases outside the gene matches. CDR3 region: CASSRRTGSSGNTIYF. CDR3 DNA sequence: TGTGCCAGCAGCCGACGGACAGGGAGCTCTGGAAACACCATATATTTT.

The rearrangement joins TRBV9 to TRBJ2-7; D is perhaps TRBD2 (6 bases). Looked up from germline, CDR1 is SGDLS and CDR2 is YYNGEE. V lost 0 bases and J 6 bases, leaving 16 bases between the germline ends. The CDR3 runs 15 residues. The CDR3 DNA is TGTGCCAGCAGCGTAGAGCCAGGCGGGACGGCCGAGCAGTACTTC. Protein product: CASSVEPGGTAEQYF.

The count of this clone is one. The CDR3 region is CASSPGGYGYTF. CDR3 nucleotide sequence: TGTGCCAGCAGCCCCGGGGGCTATGGCTACACCTTC. The chain uses TRBV9 and TRBJ1-2, with D possibly TRBD1 on 5 matching bases. The ends were cut back, 4 bases at V and 4 bases at J, with 8 bases in the middle. The CDR3 has 12 amino acids. Germline CDR1 reads SGDLS; CDR2 reads YYNGEE.